What follows are 20 T cell receptor beta chains derived from one specimen sequenced in a study of tumor-infiltrating lymphocytes in primary liver carcinoma. The roughly 17-31 mg bulk tissue piece was not sorted before simultaneous RNA and DNA extraction. TCR beta cDNA was made from 450 to 550 ng total RNA with a constant-region primer. Nested multiplex PCR, run for three rounds with slightly modified ARM-PCR, yielded TCR beta libraries. The first two PCR rounds used TRBV1-TRBV30 primers with a Cbeta primer, 9 to 10 cycles each. TCRdb re-analysed the multiplex PCR reads in MiXCR, keeping a single row per CDR3 protein. This table holds approximately 47,000 distinct CDR3 sequences, over 65% found once. Source material: liver tumor tissue from sampling region 3. This sample's subset: tumor region T3, left-lateral pole. The receptors stem from a man aged 35 to 55 with primary liver carcinoma and hepatitis B virus infection.

Points on this clonotype: Relative to the germline gene, one junction end is altered; a read error may explain this. This sequence joins TRBV6-5 and TRBJ2-1; possibly TRBD1 for D (7 bases). Germline values: CDR1 MNHEY, CDR2 SVGAGI. This CDR3 has 17 residues. Here the CDR3 reads CASSPLTPGQDYNELFF. CDR3 nucleotides: TGTGCCAGCAGTCCCCTTACACCAGGACAGGACTACAATGAGCTGTTCTTC.

This clonotype was recorded many times. The rearrangement joins TRBV12-3 or TRBV12-4 to TRBJ2-4, with 12 nucleotides matching TRBD2. With V trimmed by 6 bases and J by 1 base, 1 base remained unmatched. The CDR3 has 15 residues. The CDR3 sequence is CASRGTSGAKNIQYF. CDR3 nucleotide sequence: TGTGCCAGCAGGGGGACTAGCGGGGCCAAAAACATTCAGTACTTC.

Points on this clonotype: An end of the junction does not agree with germline; a read error may underlie this. The J gene is TRBJ2-1, the V gene TRBV4-1, with TRBD2 matching over 9 bases. Germline CDR1 reads MGHRA; CDR2 reads YSYEKL. This CDR3 spans 14 amino acids. DNA for the CDR3: TGCGTCAGCAGCCAGGCGGGAGGGTACAATGAGCAATTCTTT. Its translation: CVSSQAGGYNEQFF.

Remarks on this clonotype: The junction does not match germline at one end; this may be a read error. The V call is TRBV5-4, the J call TRBJ2-5; 9 bases are a match to TRBD1. Germline loops: CDR1 SGHNT, CDR2 YYREEE (reference sequence). The length of the CDR3 is 15 residues. CDR3 bases: TGTGCCAGTAGCTTGAACAGGGGGCTAGGGGAGACCCAGTACTTC. Amino acids: CASSLNRGLGETQYF.

The V and J genes are TRBV4-1 and TRBJ1-4; perhaps TRBD1 as D (6 bases). CDR3 size: 16 residues. The V end was cut by 4 bases, the J end by 3 bases, with 15 bases between. CDR1 MGHRA and CDR2 YSYEKL come from the germline V gene. Written as DNA, the CDR3 is TGCGCCAGCAGCCGGATGTACGGGGGCCCTAATGAAAAACTGTTTTTT. Residues: CASSRMYGGPNEKLFF.

As concerns this clonotype: A junction boundary mismatches the germline segment, possibly from a read error. V is TRBV11-2 and J is TRBJ2-7; D unresolved. Germline V gives CDR1 SGHAT, CDR2 FQNNGV. The CDR3 is made up of 14 amino acids. The CDR3 loop reads CANSLAYTAYEQYF. The DNA for the CDR3 is TGTGCCAACAGCTTAGCTTACACTGCCTACGAGCAGTACTTC.

Notes on this clonotype: Given a much more abundant clone one base away, this may be a read error. As DNA, the CDR3 is TGTACCAGCAGTGCTCCCGGGATCCCCCTCGCCTACGAGCAGTACTTC. Protein product: CTSSAPGIPLAYEQYF. The chain links TRBV6-1 to TRBJ2-7, with D perhaps matching TRBD2 (5 bases). The CDR3 spans 16 residues. Germline V gives CDR1 MNHNS, CDR2 SASEGT.

This clonotype has a handful of counts. Being one base from a much bigger clone, this may be a read error. V and J are TRBV28 and TRBJ2-5, with 9 bases identical to TRBD1. The CDR3 is made up of 16 amino acids. The V segment lost 7 bases and the J segment 2 bases; nucleotides outside the gene matches: 11. Germline CDR1 reads MDHEN; CDR2 reads SYDVKM. The CDR3 protein is CASTYLRTGDQETQYF. In DNA, the CDR3 is TGTGCCAGCACCTACCTGAGGACAGGGGATCAAGAGACCCAGTACTTC.

This clonotype has at least ten counts. The chain links TRBV6-2 or TRBV6-3 to TRBJ2-2, with 9 bases fitting TRBD2. V lost 10 bases to trimming and J lost 6 bases; unmatched junction nucleotides: 9. Germline-derived CDR1 and CDR2 are MNHEY and SVGEGT. This CDR3 contains 14 residues. CDR3 nucleotide sequence: TGTGCCACTAGTAGCGGGAGATATGCCGGGGAGCTGTTTTTT. Residues: CATSSGRYAGELFF.

Concerning this clonotype: At one boundary the junction diverges from the germline segment, which might be a read error. This rearrangement joins TRBV6-2 or TRBV6-3 to TRBJ2-1; no definite D call. The CDR3 is 12 amino acids. Per germline, CDR1 MNHEY and CDR2 SVGEGT. CDR3 sequence (DNA): TGTGTCAGCAGTTGGTCTCGAAATGAGCATTCCTTC. This codes for CVSSWSRNEHSF.

This clonotype was observed many times. The chain carries TRBV7-9 and TRBJ2-3; D possibly corresponds to TRBD1 (5 bases). The germline V gene encodes CDR1 SEHNR and CDR2 FQNEAQ (reference sequence). Between the trimmed V and J ends, which lost 2 bases and 0 bases, there was a span of 18 bases. The CDR3 spans 18 residues. CDR3 DNA: TGTGCCAGCAGCTTAAAACGGCAGGGTCTCTCTAGCACAGATACGCAGTATTTT. Protein product: CASSLKRQGLSSTDTQYF.

Worth noting for this clonotype: A junction boundary mismatches the germline segment, possibly from a read error. The chain carries TRBV29-1 and TRBJ2-1; 11 bases align to TRBD2. Germline CDR1 and CDR2: SQVTM and ANQGSEA. CDR3 size: 16 residues. The CDR3 region is CSGGPLTSGTYNEQFF. CDR3 in DNA: TGCAGCGGTGGACCCCTGACTAGCGGGACCTACAATGAACAGTTCTTC.

In its sample, this clonotype was seen a few times. One junction end disagrees with the germline gene, perhaps due to a read error. The chain carries TRBV2 and TRBJ2-5, with D maybe TRBD2 (5 bases). Germline values: CDR1 SNHLY, CDR2 FYNNEI. The CDR3 extends over 15 amino acids. CDR3 sequence reads: CASSETEGLGEAQYF. The DNA of the CDR3 is TGTGCCAGCAGTGAAACTGAGGGCCTCGGAGAGGCCCAGTACTTC.

In regard to this clonotype: A junction end diverges from the germline sequence, so it may reflect a read error. The rearrangement links TRBV7-9 to TRBJ1-2; D is perhaps TRBD1 (5 bases). The CDR3 is made up of 13 amino acids. Germline V gene sequence: CDR1 SEHNR, CDR2 FQNEAQ (reference sequence). In DNA form, the CDR3 reads TGTGCCAGTAGCTTAGGGTGGGGGGATGGCTACACCTTC. Translation: CASSLGWGDGYTF.

This clonotype came up many times. V gene TRBV12-3 or TRBV12-4 combines with J gene TRBJ2-5; a possible D gene is TRBD1 (5 bases). Trimming removed 4 bases at V and 4 bases at J, with 10 bases between. There are 13 residues in the CDR3. The CDR3 spells CASSWGLRETQYF. The CDR3 DNA reads as TGTGCCAGCAGTTGGGGCCTTAGAGAGACCCAGTACTTC.

In the case of this clonotype: An end of the junction differs from the germline gene, which may be a read error. This sequence joins TRBV6-1 and TRBJ2-3, with D possibly TRBD1 on 6 matching bases. Germline assignment: CDR1 MNHNS and CDR2 SASEGT. The CDR3 is 16 residues long. The CDR3, as DNA: TGTGCTAGCAGTGTGCGACAGGAACATGCTGAAGATACGCAGTATTTT. Its translation is CASSVRQEHAEDTQYF.

A note on this clonotype: A junction end diverges from the germline sequence, so it may reflect a read error. This chain connects TRBV11-2 to TRBJ2-7; the D gene is possibly TRBD2 (8 bases). The CDR3 spans 15 residues. Germline CDR1 reads SGHAT; CDR2 reads FQNNGV. CDR3 coding DNA: TGTGCCAGCAACCAGTATTCGGGAGGGGGCTACGATCAGTACTTC. This sequence encodes CASNQYSGGGYDQYF.

On this clonotype itself: Lacking the conserved final phenylalanine or tryptophan, this CDR3 likely reflects a read error. The chain carries TRBV4-2 and TRBJ2-5; 11 bases line up with TRBD2. The CDR3 runs 16 residues. Germline assignment: CDR1 LGHNA and CDR2 YNFKEQ. The CDR3 spells CVSSQGEASGGETQYL. In DNA, the CDR3 is TGTGTCAGCAGCCAAGGAGAGGCTAGCGGGGGGGAGACCCAGTACTTA.

Concerning this clonotype itself: One end of the junction does not line up with germline, which may come from a read error. The chain uses TRBV4-2 and TRBJ2-7; D is undetermined. This CDR3 is built from 14 residues. Germline CDR1 and CDR2: LGHNA and YNFKEQ. The CDR3 here is CTSSQTSTAREQYF. CDR3 sequence (DNA): TGTACCAGCAGCCAAACCTCGACGGCCCGGGAGCAGTACTTC.

This clonotype is medium-sized in the sample. V gene TRBV5-1 combines with J gene TRBJ2-5, with TRBD2 matching 11 bases. CDR3 length: 15 residues. Unmatched junction bases numbered 4, after V lost 2 bases and J lost 4 bases. Per the germline V gene, CDR1 is SGHRS and CDR2 is YFSETQ. CDR3 in amino acids: CASSLLAGEGETQYF. CDR3 coding DNA: TGCGCCAGCAGCTTACTAGCGGGAGAAGGAGAGACCCAGTACTTC.